This TCR beta chain was identified during a study of blood T cell repertoires in COVID-19. For the study at large: Some COVID-19 samples were acute and others convalescent; all came from the United States, Italy and Spain. From T cells, B-cell-depleted T cells, or PBMCs came the material, which was cDNA or gDNA.

Methods used by the authors: By means of reference gene primer amplification, nucleated cell counts were estimated. TCRdb keeps only in-frame clones here, not all; method: immunoSEQ multiplex PCR. That table furnishes V, J and clone size, whereas the DNA furnished D and trimming. The sample holds around 140,000 clones, approximately 84% seen once. V lost 7 bases, J lost 7 bases, and 16 bases lay in between. CDR1 is MNHEY and CDR2 is SVGAGI in the germline V gene. The CDR3 is made up of 13 amino acids. Specimen: peripheral blood. The TCR sequence derives from a man between 60 and 70 years old with acute or convalescent COVID-19. This chain connects TRBV6-5 to TRBJ1-2; D is perhaps TRBD1 (5 bases). This CDR3 reads CASKGWVGGGYTF. Here the CDR3 DNA reads TGTGCCAGCAAGGGGTGGGTAGGTGGTGGCTACACCTTC.